This TCR beta chain was recorded in a study of blood T cell repertoires in COVID-19. Study details: Whether acute or convalescent, the COVID-19 samples came from the United States, Italy and Spain. T cells, B-cell-depleted T cells, or PBMCs provided the cDNA or gDNA that served as material.

The germline V gene encodes CDR1 SEHNR and CDR2 FQNEAQ (reference sequence). V lost 1 base and J 7 bases, leaving 14 bases between the germline ends. The CDR3 is 15 residues long. In the original workflow: Estimation of nucleated cell counts relied on the amplification of reference gene primers. Some clones are missing from TCRdb's copy, which holds only in-frame ones; the method was immunoSEQ multiplex PCR. The V and J calls and the clone size are those of that table, but D and trimming were determined from the DNA. The data contain tens of thousands of clones, approximately 84% of them singletons. This clonotype was sampled from a man older than 75 with active or convalescent COVID-19. Source material: peripheral blood. This chain joins TRBV7-9 and TRBJ1-5, with D possibly TRBD1 on 6 matching bases. The CDR3 DNA is TGTGCCAGCAGCTTAGTAGCAGGGGAGGGCCAGCCCCAGCATTTT. Protein sequence: CASSLVAGEGQPQHF.